This T cell receptor beta chain was documented in a study of blood T cells in healthy people across ages. This CDR3 has 15 residues. The V gene end was trimmed by 3 bases and the J gene end by 5 bases; junction bases not matched to a gene: 8. Germline CDR1 and CDR2: SGHTA and FQGNSA. This clonotype was detected only a few times. Its specificity is unknown. Study conclusions and caveats: For the donors, CMV status was unknown and possibly confounded expanded clonotype changes. In long-lived donors, naive CD4+ cell counts and diversity exceeded those of aged donors.

Peripheral blood was drawn, approximately 10 milliliters per donor. A second PCR, run for about 7 to 11 cycles, used a sample-barcoded 5' primer plus a J-beta primer mix. A template-switch adaptor containing 12 random nucleotides labeled each cDNA molecule. TCRdb analysed the 5' RACE reads with MiXCR anew, one entry per CDR3 protein. This repertoire shows roughly 570,000 distinct CDR3 sequences, approximately 30% found once; its top ten account for about 18%. This receptor was obtained from a woman aged 65 to 85 in good health. The sample consisted of blood. The chain combines TRBV7-2 with TRBJ2-5, with 8 positions matching TRBD2. CDR3 bases: TGTGCCAGCAGCTTTGTCGGGGGGGCCGGCGAGACCCAGTACTTC. Protein: CASSFVGGAGETQYF.